One sample yielded the 7 T cell receptor beta chains listed below, sequenced in a study of cytomegalovirus exposure and HLA in healthy donors. PCR employed 60 Vbeta and 13 Jbeta primers. Assay: immunoSEQ multiplex PCR; the TCRdb copy retains only in-frame clones and omits some. The data contain approximately 140,000 clones, about four fifths of them singletons. The sample consisted of PBMCs. The receptors were sampled from a male donor in good health and CMV-seronegative.

V and J are TRBV6-1 and TRBJ1-2; D might be TRBD1 (5 bases). Trimming stripped 2 bases from V and 6 bases from J, with 10 bases between. Germline-derived CDR1 and CDR2 are MNHNS and SASEGT. The CDR3 loop spans 13 amino acids. This CDR3 is CASSERKGDGYTF. In nucleotides, the CDR3 is TGTGCCAGCAGTGAAAGGAAAGGGGATGGCTACACCTTC.

The V and J genes are TRBV15 and TRBJ1-5; a weak D match, TRBD1 (5 bases). The V gene's germline CDR1 is LNHNV and CDR2 YYDKDF (reference sequence). The CDR3 extends over 15 amino acids. V was cut by 7 bases and J by 0 bases, with 13 bases left in between. CDR3 region: CATTKGRVSNQPQHF. The CDR3 nucleotides read TGTGCCACCACAAAGGGCAGGGTTAGCAATCAGCCCCAGCATTTT.

The chain is built from TRBV4-2 and TRBJ1-1, with D unresolved. Germline V gene data show CDR1 as LGHNA and CDR2 as YNFKEQ. This CDR3 has 14 residues. The V end lost 2 bases, the J end lost 3 bases, and 10 bases lay between the germline ends. CDR3 sequence (DNA): TGTGCCAGCAGCCAACATGAGAGAGACACTGAAGCTTTCTTT. Translated, it gives CASSQHERDTEAFF.

The gene calls are TRBV4-1 and TRBJ2-5; D perhaps matches TRBD2 (6 bases). The DNA end is more similar to TRBJ2-7, so the J call may be wrong. The CDR3 contains 18 residues. Germline V gives CDR1 MGHRA, CDR2 YSYEKL. The CDR3 here is CASSRQSGVGGAGDEQYF. CDR3 sequence (DNA): TGCGCCAGCAGTCGTCAGTCTGGGGTGGGAGGCGCTGGGGACGAGCAGTACTTC.

The genes are TRBV6-5 and TRBJ1-2; tentatively, D is TRBD1 (5 bases). The germline V gene encodes CDR1 MNHEY and CDR2 SVGAGI. CDR3 length equals 14 residues. V was shortened by 0 bases and J by 6 bases, with 11 bases between the two germline ends. The CDR3 region has the DNA TGTGCCAGCAGTTACTCGACCCAGGGTAATGGCTACACCTTC. Its protein product is CASSYSTQGNGYTF.

As DNA, the CDR3 is TGTGCCAGCAGTGAACCCCTCTCCCTTGAGCAGTTCTTC. This codes for CASSEPLSLEQFF. The chain recombines TRBV6-1 with TRBJ2-1; D uncertain. CDR1 is MNHNS and CDR2 is SASEGT in the germline V gene. This CDR3 region has 13 residues. V was cut by 2 bases and J by 9 bases, with 11 bases left in between.

CDR3 bases: TGCGCCAGCAGCTTGGCACGGCAGGGGGCCCGAAATCTAGGCACCGGGGAGCTGTTTTTT. Its protein is CASSLARQGARNLGTGELFF. The rearrangement joins TRBV5-1 to TRBJ2-2; 8 bases match TRBD1. V was clipped by 0 bases and J by 4 bases; unmatched bases: 17. Germline CDR1 is SGHRS and CDR2 is YFSETQ. This CDR3 contains 20 residues.